This T cell receptor beta chain was identified during a study of T-cell memory formation after mild COVID-19. Study-wide background: TCR clustering was largely donor specific. Whole-study findings and limits: Later expanders leaned CD4+, whereas clones that contracted between day 15 and 85 were balanced CD4/CD8. Pre-infection memory carried some responding clones, suggesting that cross-reactive memory joined. In second-wave clones peaking day 37, SARS-CoV-2 specificity remained unconfirmed.

TCRdb re-derived calls from the 5' RACE reads in MiXCR, one entry per CDR3 protein. The sample records approximately 450,000 distinct CDR3 sequences, about 20% being singletons. This clonotype was picked up a small number of times. No antigen is known for it. Trimming stripped 2 bases from V and 4 bases from J, with 17 bases between. Germline CDR1 KGHDR, CDR2 SFDVKD. The CDR3 has 17 amino acids. This sequence originates from an adult woman who had mild COVID-19 (a few samples of this study predate the infection). Cell type and time point are not known. Sequencing used PBMCs or a T cell subset sorted from them (not recorded which). This rearrangement joins TRBV24-1 to TRBJ2-1, with TRBD2 as a possible D gene (6 bases). The CDR3 loop reads CATSDSESGLAYNEQFF. CDR3 bases: TGTGCCACCAGTGATTCGGAGAGCGGGCTAGCGTACAATGAGCAGTTCTTC.